Reported below is one TCR beta chain. Measured with immunoSEQ multiplex PCR; TCRdb has only the in-frame clones, and not every one. The profile covers about 73,000 clones, with around 77% appearing a single time and under 3% taken by the ten largest. The record originates from a study of blood T cell repertoires in COVID-19. Study overall: Material from acute and convalescent COVID-19 was sourced from the United States, Italy and Spain.

This CDR3 is 13 amino acids long. J gave up 14 bases and V 6 bases, and 12 bases lay outside the gene matches. Germline V gene lookup returns CDR1 LNHDA and CDR2 SQIVND (reference sequence). This chain links TRBV19 with TRBJ2-3, with TRBD2 matching 9 bases. This receptor was taken from a man between 70 and 80 years old with COVID-19, enrolled during active disease. Sequences were obtained from peripheral blood. CDR3: CASSVGLAGVSYF. The CDR3 DNA reads as TGTGCCAGTAGCGTCGGATTAGCGGGAGTGTCGTATTTT.